This paragraph covers one TCR beta chain sequence. The data belong to a study of T cell clonotyping in hematopoietic cell transplantation. At the level of the study: Recipient samples before transplant were obtained post-cytoreduction.

Time point given: recipient sample about 28 days before transplant, after cytoreduction. TCRdb's table, derived via immunoSEQ multiplex PCR, lists solely in-frame clones and lacks some. The sample has 30,000 to 40,000 clones, 90% to 95% seen once. This CDR3 spans 15 amino acids. The J segment lost 8 bases and the V segment lost 5 bases, leaving 5 bases of the junction unmatched. The germline V gene has CDR1 MNHNS and CDR2 SASEGT. This specimen consisted of peripheral blood mononuclear cells, obtained before stem cell transplant. The J gene is TRBJ2-2, the V gene TRBV6-1; 13 bases agree with TRBD2. The source is a man between 35 and 55 years old with chronic myeloid leukemia. Some clones in this sample may be carry-over from other donors' samples. Here the CDR3 DNA reads TGTGCCAGCAGTCCACTAGCGGGGGGGCTAGGGGAGCTGTTTTTT. Translation gives CASSPLAGGLGELFF.